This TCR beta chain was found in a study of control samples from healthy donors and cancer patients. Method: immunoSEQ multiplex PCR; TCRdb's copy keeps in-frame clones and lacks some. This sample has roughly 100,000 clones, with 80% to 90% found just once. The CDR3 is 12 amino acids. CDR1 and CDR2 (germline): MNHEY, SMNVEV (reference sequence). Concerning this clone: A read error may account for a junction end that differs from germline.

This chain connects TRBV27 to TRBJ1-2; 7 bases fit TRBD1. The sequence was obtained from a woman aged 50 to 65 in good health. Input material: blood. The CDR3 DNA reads TGTGCCAGCAGCCGGCCGGGACAGACGTGTCACTTC. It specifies CASSRPGQTCHF.